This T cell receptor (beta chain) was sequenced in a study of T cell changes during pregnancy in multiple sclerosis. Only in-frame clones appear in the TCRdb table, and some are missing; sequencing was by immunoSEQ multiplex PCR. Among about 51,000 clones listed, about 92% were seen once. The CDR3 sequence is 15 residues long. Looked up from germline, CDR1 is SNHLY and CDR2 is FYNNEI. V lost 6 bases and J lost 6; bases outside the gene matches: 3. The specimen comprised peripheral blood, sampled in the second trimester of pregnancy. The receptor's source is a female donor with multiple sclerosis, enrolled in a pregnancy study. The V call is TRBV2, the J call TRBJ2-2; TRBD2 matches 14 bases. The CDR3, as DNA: TGTGCCAGCAGCGGGACTAGCGGGAGCGCCGGGGAGCTGTTTTTT. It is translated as CASSGTSGSAGELFF.